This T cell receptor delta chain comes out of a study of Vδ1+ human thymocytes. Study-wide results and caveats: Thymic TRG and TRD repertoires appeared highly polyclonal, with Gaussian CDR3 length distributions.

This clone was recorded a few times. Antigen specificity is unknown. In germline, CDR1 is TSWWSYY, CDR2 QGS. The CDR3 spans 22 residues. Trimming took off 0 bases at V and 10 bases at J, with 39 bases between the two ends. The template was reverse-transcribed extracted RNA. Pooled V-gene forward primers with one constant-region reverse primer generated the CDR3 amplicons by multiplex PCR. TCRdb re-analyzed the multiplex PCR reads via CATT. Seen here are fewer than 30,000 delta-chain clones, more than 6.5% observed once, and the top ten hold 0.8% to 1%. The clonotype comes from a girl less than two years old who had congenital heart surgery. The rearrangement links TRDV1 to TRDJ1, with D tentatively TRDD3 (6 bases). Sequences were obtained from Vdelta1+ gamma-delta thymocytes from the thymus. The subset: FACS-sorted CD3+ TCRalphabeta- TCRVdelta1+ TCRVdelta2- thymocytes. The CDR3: CALGELYFPDPLSSGARPGLIF. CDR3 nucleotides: TGTGCTCTTGGGGAACTATACTTCCCCGATCCACTATCGTCTGGGGCCAGGCCGGGACTCATCTTT.